A selection of T cell receptor beta chains follows, all from one sample in a study of cytomegalovirus exposure and HLA in healthy donors. Produced via immunoSEQ multiplex PCR; TCRdb's table is partial and in-frame only. Of 200,000 to 300,000 clones listed, just under 80% are singletons. The sequencing input was PBMCs. These receptors were taken from a boy younger than 18 in good health and CMV-seronegative. CDR3s leave out the opening cysteine and the closing phenylalanine or tryptophan. The D gene is left open where the match is weak.

j_gene | v_gene | d_gene | CDR3aa
TRBJ2-4 | TRBV30 | . | AWSGTPWGAKNIQY
TRBJ2-5 | TRBV6-1 | . | ASSPGRFRETQY
TRBJ2-5 | TRBV5-1 | TRBD2 | ASSLEVAGVETQY
. | TRBV5-6 | . | ASSLYVDPTDSTYEQY
TRBJ2-7 | TRBV7-9 | . | ASKGGRHEQY
TRBJ1-1 | TRBV9 | . | ASSARDRTEAF
TRBJ2-5 | TRBV7-7 | TRBD1 | ASSFPQGAETQY
TRBJ2-7 | TRBV6-1 | TRBD2 | ASSELGLAVYEQY
TRBJ2-3 | TRBV10-3 | TRBD2 | AIRLAGDTDTQY
TRBJ2-1 | TRBV5-4 | TRBD2 | ASSFGAGDNEQF
TRBJ2-7 | TRBV5-4 | TRBD1 | ASSFPGQHYEQY
TRBJ2-5 | TRBV7-2 | . | ASRAPAGGQETQY
TRBJ1-4 | TRBV4-2 | . | ASSQLTTTNEKLF
TRBJ2-3 | TRBV9 | TRBD2 | ASSEPTSGGLDTQY
TRBJ1-5 | TRBV2 | TRBD1 | ASSDTGGFRDQPQH
TRBJ2-1 | TRBV6-5 | TRBD1 | ASSGRDRGLGGQF
TRBJ1-2 | TRBV13 | TRBD1 | ATTGGGLSYGYT
TRBJ1-1 | TRBV10-3 | TRBD1 | AIQKGQGSTEAF
TRBJ2-7 | TRBV30 | . | AVGFNEQY
TRBJ1-2 | TRBV27 | . | ASSPKAAGYGYT
TRBJ2-5 | TRBV5-1 | TRBD1 | ASSWDRLQETQY
TRBJ2-1 | TRBV5-1 | TRBD2 | ASSSLAGGSSYNEQF
TRBJ2-2 | TRBV7-3 | . | ASSHRPSGAGELF
TRBJ2-7 | TRBV18 | TRBD2 | ASSPGGVGREQY
TRBJ2-1 | TRBV30 | TRBD1 | AWSPGQTYNEQF
TRBJ2-7 | TRBV27 | TRBD2 | ASSLTSGSYEQY
TRBJ2-2 | TRBV11-2 | TRBD2 | ASSLVGGSEIGELF
TRBJ2-1 | TRBV27 | TRBD1 | ASSADRGREDEQF
TRBJ1-5 | TRBV2 | . | ASNGEVPGQPQH
TRBJ2-5 | TRBV10-3 | TRBD1 | AISDGTAETQY
TRBJ2-5 | TRBV7-2 | . | ASSLAGAYQETQY
TRBJ1-1 | TRBV29-1 | . | SVTRTANTEAF
TRBJ2-7 | TRBV15 | . | ATSRFGRAYEQY
TRBJ1-1 | TRBV9 | TRBD1 | ASSADRGLWGNTEAF
TRBJ2-7 | TRBV27 | TRBD2 | ASSFSTAGGYEQY
TRBJ1-2 | TRBV4-2 | . | ASSQDLQSDGYT
TRBJ2-7 | TRBV10-3 | . | ATVEGRTSSYEQY
TRBJ2-7 | TRBV25-1 | TRBD1 | ASRSTGPYEQY
TRBJ2-3 | TRBV6-6 | . | ASSYRDFHTQY
TRBJ2-1 | TRBV30 | TRBD2 | ACRHKRGLYNEQF
TRBJ1-6 | TRBV9 | TRBD1 | ASAAGTANSPLH
TRBJ2-1 | TRBV9 | TRBD2 | ASSVTSGVDEQF
TRBJ2-7 | TRBV19 | TRBD1 | ASSSRRGGQGAEEQY
TRBJ1-5 | TRBV5-1 | . | ASTLDDPLSQPQH
TRBJ2-3 | TRBV11-3 | . | ASIKEPSTDTQY
TRBJ2-7 | TRBV5-6 | TRBD1 | ASSQGTVAPSPYYEQY
TRBJ1-2 | TRBV30 | . | AWTGGRNYGYT
TRBJ1-5 | TRBV6-5 | TRBD1 | ASRRQGVSNQPQH
TRBJ2-3 | TRBV7-9 | . | SSSSQRGGPDTQY
TRBJ1-5 | TRBV7-6 | . | ASSLVGRGPQH
TRBJ1-1 | TRBV6-5 | . | ASSYSVGAKIAGF
TRBJ1-5 | TRBV7-9 | . | ASSRGGLGNQPQH
TRBJ1-2 | TRBV30 | TRBD1 | AIRGTGGYT
TRBJ1-4 | TRBV6-5 | . | ASRPQRENEKLF
TRBJ2-5 | TRBV5-1 | . | ASSLGRAQETQY
TRBJ1-4 | TRBV13 | TRBD1 | ASSLGGTGTVNEKLF
TRBJ2-1 | TRBV7-8 | TRBD1 | ASKQDRGAEQF